This T cell receptor beta chain comes out of a study of molecular identifiers for immune sequencing clone quantification. Findings and limits, study-wide: Researchers reportedly could pick up spiked Jurkat TCR RNA from one cell mixed into one million naive cells.

Input for naive CD8 libraries was about 18,000 to 1,100,000 sorted cells; the RNA fraction used was 10%, 30% or 50%. CDR1 and CDR2 (germline): GTSNPN, SVGIG (reference sequence). The V end lost 4 bases, the J end lost 0 bases, and 7 bases lay between the germline ends. The CDR3 is 13 amino acids. The sample holds many counts of this clonotype. Antigen: not known. With listed TCR primers and previously described methods, bulk TCR libraries were prepared. From the PCR reads, TCRdb called clonotypes with MiXCR, one entry per CDR3 protein. Of 400,000 to 600,000 distinct CDR3 sequences in the sample, around 21% were seen once.

Sequencing input: naive CD8+ T cells from blood, with Jurkat cell RNA spiked in. As for subset: FACS-sorted CD8+CD4-CCR7+CD45RA+ naive T cells. The chain has TRBV30 and TRBJ1-5; D unresolved. This TCR came from a human donor in good health. Some libraries in this study had Jurkat cell RNA spiked in. CDR3 DNA: TGTGCCTGGACTGACTTTAGCAATCAGCCCCAGCATTTT. This translates into CAWTDFSNQPQHF.